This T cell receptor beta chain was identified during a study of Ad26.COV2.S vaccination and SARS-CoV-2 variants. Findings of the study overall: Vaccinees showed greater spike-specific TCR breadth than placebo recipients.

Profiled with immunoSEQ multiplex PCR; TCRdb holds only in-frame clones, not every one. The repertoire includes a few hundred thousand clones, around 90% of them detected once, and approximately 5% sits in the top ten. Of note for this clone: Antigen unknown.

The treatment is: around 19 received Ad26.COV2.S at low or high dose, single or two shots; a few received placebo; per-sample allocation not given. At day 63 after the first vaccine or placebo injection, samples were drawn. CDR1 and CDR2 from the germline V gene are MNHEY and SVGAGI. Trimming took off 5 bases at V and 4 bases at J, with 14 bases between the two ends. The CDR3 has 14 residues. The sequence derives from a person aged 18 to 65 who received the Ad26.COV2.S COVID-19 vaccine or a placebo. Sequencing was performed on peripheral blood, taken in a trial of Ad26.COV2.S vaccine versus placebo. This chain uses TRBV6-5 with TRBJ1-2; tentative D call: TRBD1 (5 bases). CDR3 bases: TGTGCCAGCAGTCGCATTGGGACTCTCTATGGCTACACCTTC. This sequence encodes CASSRIGTLYGYTF.